This paragraph covers one T cell receptor beta chain sequence. Its antigen is unknown. Base qualities are not provided; no much larger clone lies one nucleotide away. Patients with autoimmune disease history or receiving systemic immunosuppression were excluded from the trial. In every dose cohort, peripheral blood was drawn for TCR sequencing at baseline, cycle 4 day 1, and cycle 7 day 1. The samples were drawn from a first-in-human, open-label, multicenter phase I dose-escalation trial of ivuxolimab. Adults with locally advanced or metastatic melanoma, renal cell carcinoma, hepatocellular carcinoma or head and neck squamous cell carcinoma were enrolled in the trial. Before TCR sequencing, CD4+ and CD8+ T cells were separately sorted from peripheral blood. The sample belongs to a study of OX40 agonist ivuxolimab in advanced cancers. Turning to the overall study: Ivuxolimab, which targeted the costimulatory receptor OX40 (CD134), was an agonistic, fully human IgG2 monoclonal antibody. The paper describes the monotherapy dose-escalation part (N ≈ 52 patients) of the phase I trial of ivuxolimab. Patients were allowed to have had prior anti-PD-1, anti-PD-L1 or anti-CTLA-4 therapy, and approximately 40% of the dose-escalation patients had been treated with checkpoint inhibitors. Peripheral TCRbeta sequencing was intended to test whether TCR sequence diversity was altered and clonal T-cell expansion was caused by ivuxolimab. Intravenous ivuxolimab was administered to patients every 2 weeks at six dose levels: 0.01, 0.1, 0.3, 1.5, 3 and 10 mg/kg. Three dose-escalation patients achieved partial responses, one with hepatocellular carcinoma and two with cutaneous melanoma. The dose-escalation cohort was about 87% male with a mean age of about 60 years, ranging from roughly 20 to 80. Among the roughly 50 dose-escalation patients, 19 had hepatocellular carcinoma, roughly 15 melanoma, 9 renal cell carcinoma and 9 head and neck cancer.

CDR1 and CDR2 are read off the germline V gene as SGHDT and YYEEEE. Deletion took 4 bases off V and 7 bases off J, with a span of 15 bases between the germline ends. Measured from the cysteine to the phenylalanine, the CDR3 is 14 residues long. The sequence is cut down to CDR3 DNA, 42 bases in frame from base 1. For sequencing of the TCRbeta CDR3 region, genomic DNA was extracted from the sorted cells. The immunoSEQ Assay was used to sequence the TCRbeta CDR3 regions. Entries here come from immuneACCESS through TCRdb and include only in-frame sequences with V and J called. Some clones fail to appear in such tables; in the studies checked, an unresolved V gene covers under half of the shortfall, and the cause of the remainder is unknown. Across this sample there are about 63,000 clones, with roughly nine tenths seen only once. Clones ranked in the top ten supply 10% to 14% of the sample. Study-level results and caveats: On average, CD8+ T cells showed more expanded clones than CD4+ T cells after ivuxolimab. At doses of 0.1 to 3.0 mg/kg, clonal expansion of both CD4+ and CD8+ blood T cells was observed from baseline to week 6. Antigen specificity was not determined for the clonally expanded peripheral T cells. Low levels of normalized T-cell clonal expansion were also seen in some nonresponding patients. In the 0.1-3.0 mg/kg groups, partial responders were among the patients with the lowest normalized peripheral clonal expansion, particularly in CD8+ T cells.

This sequence originates from an adult with an advanced solid tumor such as melanoma, head and neck, liver or kidney cancer. This sequence uses TRBV5-6 and TRBJ1-5; TRBD1 might be the D gene, on 5 matching bases. The sequenced sample was CD4+ or CD8+ T cells sorted from blood, obtained in a trial of the OX40 agonist ivuxolimab. CDR3 sequence: CASSPRGASQPQHF. The DNA sequence is as follows: TGTGCCAGCAGCCCCCGGGGCGCGAGCCAGCCCCAGCATTTT.